The 26 T cell receptor beta chains presented below share a single source sample, sequenced in a study of T cells in Graves' hyperthyroidism and ophthalmopathy. TCR beta CDR3 region amplification was performed from RNA transcripts. Primed by the HTBI set, a first-round RT-PCR was run on the TCR CDR3. One entry per CDR3 protein, called by TCRdb with MiXCR from the multiplex PCR reads. The sample has some 350,000 distinct CDR3 sequences, about a sixth seen once; the top ten hold 25% to 35%. Material: blood. The receptors come from a woman aged 18-29 years with Graves' hyperthyroidism that later progressed to Graves' ophthalmopathy.

This clonotype appeared many times. The CDR3 region is CASSAERESYEQYF. The DNA for the CDR3 is TGTGCCAGCAGCGCAGAGCGGGAGTCCTACGAGCAGTACTTC. The V gene is TRBV13, the J gene TRBJ2-7; 8 bases line up with TRBD2. The CDR3 sequence is 14 residues long. V was pared by 5 bases and J by 1 base, with 4 bases of the junction left unmatched. Germline V gene data show CDR1 as PRHDT and CDR2 as FYEKMQ (reference sequence).

Many counts were recorded for this clonotype. The chain couples TRBV29-1 to TRBJ2-1; TRBD2 is a possible D gene (7 bases). Germline V lookup: CDR1 SQVTM, CDR2 ANQGSEA. CDR3 length equals 15 residues. The germline V and J ends were trimmed by 7 bases and 2 bases, with 18 bases remaining between them. The CDR3 DNA is TGCAGCGCAACCCTTGGCGGGGGCCCCTACAATGAGCAGTTCTTC. This sequence encodes CSATLGGGPYNEQFF.

The gene calls are TRBV19 and TRBJ1-2; 9 nucleotides agree with TRBD1. Germline V gene data show CDR1 as LNHDA and CDR2 as SQIVND (reference sequence). This CDR3 contains 15 residues. The V and J ends lost 5 bases and 1 base, in that order; junction bases with no gene match: 5. The CDR3 nucleotides are TGTGCCAGTAGTGCCCGGACAGGGGATAACTATGGCTACACCTTC. It specifies CASSARTGDNYGYTF. Complete variable domain (other parts from reference TRBV19 and TRBJ1-2): DGGITQSPKYLFRKEGQNVTLSCEQNLNHDAMYWYRQDPGQGLRLIYYSQIVNDFQKGDIAEGYSVSREKKESFPLTVTSAQKNPTAFYLCASSARTGDNYGYTFGSGTRLTVV.

Concerning this clonotype: Its ends do not fully match the called genes, so a read error is possible. The chain joins TRBV4-1 to TRBJ2-7; D is perhaps TRBD2 (5 bases). From germline, CDR1 is MGHRA and CDR2 YSYEKL. This CDR3 spans 15 amino acids. The CDR3 nucleotides read TGCGCCAGCAGCCACCGACCGAGCGGCTCCTACGTGCAGTACTTC. Protein sequence: CASSHRPSGSYVQYF.

This clonotype appeared many times. V usage is TRBV27 and J usage is TRBJ1-5; no clear D gene. Trimming stripped 2 bases from V and 1 base from J, with 15 bases between. Germline V gene sequence: CDR1 MNHEY, CDR2 SMNVEV (reference sequence). This CDR3 comprises 17 residues. The CDR3 DNA reads as TGTGCCAGCAGTTTAACCGGGTCCTCGGGGAGCAATCAGCCCCAGCATTTT. Residues: CASSLTGSSGSNQPQHF.

There are many counts of this clonotype. This CDR3 reads CASSPRAAVQETQYF. For the CDR3, the DNA is TGTGCCAGCAGCCCCAGGGCGGCCGTACAAGAGACCCAGTACTTC. The rearrangement uses TRBV7-2 and TRBJ2-5; the D gene is possibly TRBD1 (5 bases). Trimming shortened V by 5 bases and J by 2 bases, and 15 bases separated the two germline ends. The CDR3 length is 15 residues. Per germline, CDR1 SGHTA and CDR2 FQGNSA.

This clonotype was observed a handful of times. This rearrangement joins TRBV7-9 to TRBJ1-4; D is ambiguous. The CDR3 runs 16 residues. The germline CDR1 and CDR2 sequences are SEHNR and FQNEAQ (reference sequence). Trimming cost V 4 bases and J 5 bases, with 17 bases left between them. This CDR3 reads CASSSPRGRVNEKLFF. CDR3 DNA sequence: TGTGCCAGCAGCTCCCCCCGAGGACGGGTAAATGAAAAACTGTTTTTT. The complete variable domain, with remaining parts taken from reference TRBV7-9 and TRBJ1-4, reads DTGVSQNPRHKITKRGQNVTFRCDPISEHNRLYWYRQTLGQGPEFLTYFQNEAQLEKSRLLSDRFSAERPKGSFSTLEIQRTEQGDSAMYLCASSSPRGRVNEKLFFGSGTQLSVL.

This chain links TRBV5-1 with TRBJ2-3, with 8 bases identical to TRBD1. The CDR3 loop spans 17 amino acids. V shed 1 base, J shed 3 bases, and the junction held 10 bases outside the gene matches. In germline, CDR1 is SGHRS, CDR2 YFSETQ. The CDR3 coding sequence is TGCGCCAGCAGCTTGTTGGGACAGGCGAGGAGAACAGATACGCAGTATTTT. The encoded protein is CASSLLGQARRTDTQYF.

The rearrangement links TRBV20-1 to TRBJ2-2; D may correspond to TRBD1 or TRBD2 (6 bases each). Germline V gene data show CDR1 as DFQATT and CDR2 as SNEGSKA (reference sequence). This CDR3 comprises 14 residues. V lost 2 bases and J lost 4, with 11 bases in between. The CDR3 DNA is TGCAGTGCTAGATCGGAGGGGGGCACCGGGGAGCTGTTTTTT. It codes for CSARSEGGTGELFF.

The sample holds many counts of this clonotype. V usage is TRBV7-2 and J usage is TRBJ2-1; D call uncertain. The length of the CDR3 is 11 residues. Germline values: CDR1 SGHTA, CDR2 FQGNSA. Trimming took 5 bases from V and 9 from J, leaving 8 bases between them. This CDR3 reads CASSESFEQFF. CDR3 DNA: TGTGCCAGCAGCGAGAGTTTTGAGCAGTTCTTC.

The V and J genes are TRBV4-1 and TRBJ1-5; D is perhaps TRBD1 (5 bases). The CDR3 contains 13 residues. V was cut by 0 bases and J by 8 bases, with 8 bases left in between. Germline values: CDR1 MGHRA, CDR2 YSYEKL. The CDR3 DNA reads TGCGCCAGCAGCCAAGACCGGGGGAAGCCCCAGCATTTT. Translating it yields CASSQDRGKPQHF.

V and J are TRBV28 and TRBJ2-3; the match to TRBD2 covers 9 bases. The trim removed 8 bases at V and 4 bases at J, leaving 10 bases unmatched. Germline CDR1 is MDHEN and CDR2 is SYDVKM. The CDR3 loop spans 15 amino acids. The CDR3 coding sequence is TGTGCCAGCGGAACAGGGGCGGGGGGGTCAGATACGCAGTATTTT. Amino acid sequence: CASGTGAGGSDTQYF.

The chain uses TRBV7-8 and TRBJ2-1, with a weak D call TRBD2 (6 bases). Trimming pared 3 bases from V and 4 bases from J, leaving 10 bases between. The V gene's germline CDR1 is SGHVS and CDR2 FQNEAQ. This CDR3 is 14 amino acids long. CDR3 amino acids: CASSLGTLYNEQFF. In DNA, the CDR3 is TGTGCCAGCAGCTTGGGGACTCTGTACAATGAGCAGTTCTTC.

V gene TRBV30 combines with J gene TRBJ2-7; D is perhaps TRBD2 (7 bases). V was clipped by 4 bases and J by 5 bases, with 24 bases between them. In germline, CDR1 is GTSNPN, CDR2 SVGIG (reference sequence). The CDR3 loop spans 16 amino acids. CDR3 nucleotide sequence: TGTGCCTGGACAAAGGGGGGGGGAGCCCCGGTCAACGAGCAGTACTTC. It codes for CAWTKGGGAPVNEQYF.

This clonotype was seen many times. The V call is TRBV20-1, the J call TRBJ2-7; TRBD1 or TRBD2 may be the D gene (5 bases each). CDR3 size: 15 residues. V was pared by 3 bases and J by 1 base, with 16 bases between. CDR1 and CDR2 from the germline V gene are DFQATT and SNEGSKA (reference sequence). The DNA of the CDR3 is TGCAGTGCTAGGGGGGTGAGACTCCAGTCCTACGAGCAGTACTTC. Protein product: CSARGVRLQSYEQYF.

This clonotype was seen ten or more times. The V and J genes are TRBV27 and TRBJ2-3; perhaps D is TRBD1 or TRBD2 (5 bases each). V lost 5 bases and J lost 6, with 30 bases in between. The CDR3 covers 19 residues. From germline, CDR1 is MNHEY and CDR2 SMNVEV (reference sequence). The CDR3 nucleotides read TGTGCCAGCAGTCAGCGCGAACCGGCACGGGACGGCGAGGAGGATACGCAGTATTTT. As protein: CASSQREPARDGEEDTQYF.

V usage is TRBV15 and J usage is TRBJ2-7; TRBD2 aligns across 9 bases. Germline-derived CDR1 and CDR2 are LNHNV and YYDKDF (reference sequence). The ends lost 0 bases at V and 7 bases at J; junction bases unmatched: 13. The CDR3 is 17 residues long. The CDR3 sequence: CATSRDYDGGRAKEQYF. CDR3 sequence (DNA): TGTGCCACCAGCAGAGATTATGATGGCGGGAGGGCCAAAGAGCAGTACTTC.

The chain links TRBV9 to TRBJ2-7, with TRBD1 matching over 7 bases. V shed 0 bases and J 5 bases; nucleotides not matched to a gene: 5. The germline V gene has CDR1 SGDLS and CDR2 YYNGEE. The CDR3 contains 14 residues. The CDR3 region is CASSVAGQGDEQYF. The CDR3 nucleotides are TGTGCCAGCAGCGTAGCGGGGCAGGGGGACGAGCAGTACTTC.

In this sample, this clonotype turned up a few times. The chain employs TRBV5-1 and TRBJ1-6, with D maybe TRBD1 (5 bases). This CDR3 has 13 amino acids. The V end was cut by 3 bases, the J end by 12 bases, with 13 bases between. The germline V gene encodes CDR1 SGHRS and CDR2 YFSETQ. CDR3 DNA: TGCGCCAGCAGCTCAACGGCGGGACTACCCCTCCACTTT. Translating gives CASSSTAGLPLHF.

This clonotype appeared many times. The chain carries TRBV3-1 and TRBJ2-5; no firm D call. The CDR3 runs to 15 residues. Deletions cut 1 base from V and 0 bases from J, with 9 bases between. Germline V gene sequence: CDR1 LGHDT, CDR2 YNNKEL (reference sequence). The CDR3, as DNA: TGTGCCAGCAGCCAAGGACCTACCAACCAAGAGACCCAGTACTTC. Translating it yields CASSQGPTNQETQYF.

There are a few counts of this clonotype. The chain links TRBV5-6 to TRBJ2-7, with no clear D. The CDR3 is made up of 11 amino acids. Germline V gives CDR1 SGHDT, CDR2 YYEEEE. Trimming removed 0 bases from V and 6 bases from J, with 4 bases in between. The CDR3 DNA reads as TGTGCCAGCAGCTTGGCCTTCGAGCAGTACTTC. Protein: CASSLAFEQYF.

V usage is TRBV11-2 and J usage is TRBJ2-7; 13 bases line up with TRBD2. Germline V lookup: CDR1 SGHAT, CDR2 FQNNGV. J was trimmed by 0 bases and V by 5 bases; bases with no gene match: 7. The CDR3 consists of 17 residues. CDR3 residues: CASSRLAGGNPSYEQYF. CDR3 bases: TGTGCCAGCAGCCGACTAGCGGGAGGAAATCCCTCCTACGAGCAGTACTTC.

This clonotype showed up many times. The chain is built from TRBV5-1 and TRBJ2-2; D may be TRBD1 (6 bases). Germline assignment: CDR1 SGHRS and CDR2 YFSETQ. The V and J ends lost 4 bases and 1 base respectively, with 8 bases between them. The CDR3 consists of 14 residues. CDR3 nucleotides: TGCGCCAGCAGCATGACAGGGAACACCGGGGAGCTGTTTTTT. Translated: CASSMTGNTGELFF.

This chain connects TRBV2 to TRBJ2-3; 7 nucleotides align to TRBD1. V shed 7 bases, J shed 2 bases, and the junction held 18 bases outside the gene matches. The CDR3 contains 18 residues. Germline V gene lookup returns CDR1 SNHLY and CDR2 FYNNEI. Here the CDR3 reads CASTLYRPRDSLTDTQYF. The CDR3 coding sequence is TGTGCCAGCACCCTCTACCGACCCCGGGACAGCCTCACAGATACGCAGTATTTT.

This clonotype was seen repeatedly, ten times or more. The chain employs TRBV12-3 or TRBV12-4 and TRBJ2-7; D possibly corresponds to TRBD1 (6 bases). V was clipped by 6 bases and J by 5 bases, with 23 bases between them. This CDR3 is built from 16 residues. The CDR3 sequence: CASRPTPRQVVHEQYF. The CDR3 DNA follows: TGTGCCAGCAGACCTACCCCCCGACAGGTCGTCCACGAGCAGTACTTC.

A word on this clonotype: A read error may be the cause here, since a much bigger clone is one base away. This chain links TRBV7-9 with TRBJ2-1; possible D gene TRBD2, 7 bases. Trimming stripped 3 bases from V and 3 bases from J, with 15 bases between. This CDR3 region has 16 residues. Germline CDR1 SEHNR, CDR2 FQNEAQ (reference sequence). The CDR3 DNA sequence: TGTGCCAGCAGCTTGGGGGGGAGGGGGGGCTACAATGAGCAGTTCTTC. Translation: CASSLGGRGGYNEQFF.